Described below is a single T cell receptor (beta chain) sequence and its context. The sample is drawn from a study of blood T cell repertoires in COVID-19. Overall study context: Collection of acute and convalescent COVID-19 samples took place in the United States, Italy and Spain.

CDR3 length: 14 residues. The germline CDR1 and CDR2 sequences are DFQATT and SNEGSKA (reference sequence). V shed 3 bases and J shed 7 bases, with 18 bases lying between them. TCRdb's copy holds only in-frame clones and misses some; the assay was immunoSEQ multiplex PCR. The table includes some 96,000 clones, around nine tenths detected once. The sequenced sample consisted of peripheral blood. The rearrangement uses TRBV20-1 and TRBJ1-2, with D tentatively TRBD1 (5 bases). This TCR derives from a middle-aged man with acute or convalescent COVID-19. CDR3 residues: CSASSTGGISGYTF. Written as DNA, the CDR3 is TGCAGTGCTAGTTCCACAGGAGGGATAAGTGGCTACACCTTC.